These T cell receptor beta chains were read from a single sample in a study of blood T cell repertoires in COVID-19. Generated by immunoSEQ multiplex PCR, the TCRdb table keeps only in-frame clones and is missing some. Found here are approximately 240,000 clones, about 86% of them singletons; the top ten hold about 2.9%. The sequencing input was peripheral blood. These TCRs come from a woman under 40 who had recovered from COVID-19. CDR3s include the opening cysteine and the closing phenylalanine or tryptophan. A D gene is named only where the DNA matches it firmly. Expanded clones are given a class, and other clones once, few, many or no size at all.

clone_size: once; d_call: TRBD2; j_call: TRBJ2-1; v_call: TRBV6-5; cdr3_aa: CASSPRGGGRSEQFF; cdr3_nt: TGTGCCAGCAGTCCCCGGGGGGGCGGGAGGTCTGAGCAGTTCTTC
clone_size: NA; d_call: TRBD2; j_call: TRBJ2-7; v_call: TRBV11-2; cdr3_aa: CASSLKAGPYYEQYF; cdr3_nt: TGTGCCAGCAGCTTAAAAGCGGGACCCTACTACGAGCAGTACTTC
clone_size: NA; d_call: NA; j_call: TRBJ2-4; v_call: TRBV12-3/TRBV12-4; cdr3_aa: CASSFSGENIQYF; cdr3_nt: TGTGCCAGCAGTTTTTCAGGGGAAAACATTCAGTACTTC
clone_size: NA; d_call: NA; j_call: TRBJ2-2; v_call: TRBV6-4; cdr3_aa: CASSVQSNTGELFF; cdr3_nt: TGTGCCAGCAGTGTTCAATCGAACACCGGGGAGCTGTTTTTT
clone_size: NA; d_call: TRBD2; j_call: TRBJ2-1; v_call: TRBV30; cdr3_aa: CASESGRALYNEQFF; cdr3_nt: TGTGCCTCTGAGAGCGGGAGGGCCTTGTACAATGAGCAGTTCTTC
clone_size: NA; d_call: NA; j_call: TRBJ2-5; v_call: TRBV7-3; cdr3_aa: CASGRARSKTQYF; cdr3_nt: TGTGCCAGCGGCAGGGCAAGGTCGAAGACCCAGTACTTC
clone_size: NA; d_call: NA; j_call: TRBJ1-1; v_call: TRBV6-2/TRBV6-3; cdr3_aa: CASSYRGHLNTEAFF; cdr3_nt: TGTGCCAGCAGTTACCGTGGACACCTGAACACTGAAGCTTTCTTT
clone_size: once; d_call: TRBD2; j_call: TRBJ2-1; v_call: TRBV19; cdr3_aa: CASSSLAESTVYNEQFF; cdr3_nt: TGTGCCAGTAGTTCGCTAGCGGAATCTACCGTCTACAATGAGCAGTTCTTC
clone_size: NA; d_call: TRBD1; j_call: TRBJ1-4; v_call: TRBV10-2; cdr3_aa: CASSDLALRGREKLFF; cdr3_nt: TGCGCCAGCAGTGACCTGGCTTTAAGGGGGCGGGAAAAACTGTTTTTT
clone_size: NA; d_call: TRBD2; j_call: TRBJ2-1; v_call: TRBV9; cdr3_aa: CASSVSGGSSYNEQFF; cdr3_nt: TGTGCCAGCAGCGTTAGCGGGGGCAGCTCCTACAATGAGCAGTTCTTC
clone_size: once; d_call: TRBD1; j_call: TRBJ1-2; v_call: TRBV7-9; cdr3_aa: CASSPGQGGYTF; cdr3_nt: TGTGCCAGCAGCCCTGGACAGGGTGGCTACACCTTC
clone_size: NA; d_call: TRBD1; j_call: TRBJ2-4; v_call: TRBV5-8; cdr3_aa: CASRSDRGPTLAKNIQYF; cdr3_nt: TGTGCCAGCAGATCGGACAGGGGCCCGACGTTAGCCAAAAACATTCAGTACTTC
clone_size: NA; d_call: TRBD1; j_call: TRBJ1-4; v_call: TRBV19; cdr3_aa: CASSPDRAEKLFF; cdr3_nt: TGTGCCAGTAGCCCGGACAGGGCTGAAAAACTGTTTTTT
clone_size: few; d_call: NA; j_call: TRBJ1-5; v_call: TRBV9; cdr3_aa: CASSPDGGPNQPQHF; cdr3_nt: TGTGCCAGCAGCCCCGACGGGGGTCCCAATCAGCCCCAGCATTTT
clone_size: NA; d_call: NA; j_call: TRBJ2-7; v_call: TRBV18; cdr3_aa: CASSPRQEGQYF; cdr3_nt: TGTGCCAGCTCACCAAGGCAGGAAGGGCAGTACTTC
clone_size: once; d_call: NA; j_call: TRBJ1-5; v_call: TRBV28; cdr3_aa: CASSTPTGWGQPQHF; cdr3_nt: TGTGCCAGCAGTACCCCGACAGGATGGGGGCAGCCCCAGCATTTT
clone_size: NA; d_call: NA; j_call: TRBJ1-5; v_call: TRBV7-9; cdr3_aa: CACPGPDQPQHF; cdr3_nt: TGTGCTTGTCCAGGGCCGGATCAGCCCCAGCATTTT
clone_size: NA; d_call: TRBD1; j_call: TRBJ1-1; v_call: TRBV5-1; cdr3_aa: CASSVRQGKNTEAFF; cdr3_nt: TGCGCCAGCAGCGTCCGACAGGGTAAGAACACTGAAGCTTTCTTT
clone_size: NA; d_call: TRBD1; j_call: TRBJ2-3; v_call: TRBV2; cdr3_aa: CASSEEQDRVSTDTQYF; cdr3_nt: TGTGCCAGCAGTGAAGAGCAGGACAGGGTCAGCACAGATACGCAGTATTTT
clone_size: NA; d_call: NA; j_call: TRBJ1-5; v_call: TRBV28; cdr3_aa: CASSPGELAQHF; cdr3_nt: TGTGCCAGCAGCCCGGGAGAGTTGGCCCAGCATTTT
clone_size: NA; d_call: NA; j_call: TRBJ1-2; v_call: TRBV6-6; cdr3_aa: CASRDTINYGYTF; cdr3_nt: TGTGCCAGCCGGGACACTATTAACTATGGCTACACCTTC
clone_size: few; d_call: NA; j_call: TRBJ2-7; v_call: TRBV6-5; cdr3_aa: CASSYSDSYEQYF; cdr3_nt: TGTGCCAGCAGTTACTCGGACAGCTACGAGCAGTACTTC
clone_size: NA; d_call: NA; j_call: TRBJ1-1; v_call: TRBV28; cdr3_aa: CASRVGGNTEAFF; cdr3_nt: TGTGCCAGCAGGGTAGGGGGGAACACTGAAGCTTTCTTT
clone_size: NA; d_call: NA; j_call: TRBJ2-3; v_call: TRBV20-1; cdr3_aa: CSASDGGFTDTQYF; cdr3_nt: TGCAGTGCTAGTGACGGGGGATTCACAGATACGCAGTATTTT
clone_size: NA; d_call: TRBD2; j_call: TRBJ2-7; v_call: TRBV5-4; cdr3_aa: CASSLRLADSYEQYF; cdr3_nt: TGTGCCAGCAGCTTGCGACTAGCGGACTCCTACGAGCAGTACTTC
clone_size: NA; d_call: NA; j_call: TRBJ1-6; v_call: TRBV18; cdr3_aa: CASSPATEGLLHF; cdr3_nt: TGTGCCAGCTCACCAGCGACGGAAGGACTCCTCCACTTT
clone_size: few; d_call: TRBD1; j_call: TRBJ2-1; v_call: TRBV28; cdr3_aa: CASNSPSGTGYNEQFF; cdr3_nt: TGTGCCAGCAATTCACCCTCCGGGACAGGCTACAATGAGCAGTTCTTC
clone_size: NA; d_call: TRBD1; j_call: TRBJ1-1; v_call: TRBV7-2; cdr3_aa: CASSLAPGQGTTEAFF; cdr3_nt: TGTGCCAGCAGCTTAGCCCCGGGACAGGGGACCACTGAAGCTTTCTTT
clone_size: NA; d_call: TRBD1; j_call: TRBJ1-5; v_call: TRBV6-5; cdr3_aa: CASSPGTGLNQPQHF; cdr3_nt: TGTGCCAGCAGTCCCGGGACAGGCCTCAATCAGCCCCAGCATTTT
clone_size: NA; d_call: NA; j_call: TRBJ2-1; v_call: TRBV6-4; cdr3_aa: CASRNRADEQFF; cdr3_nt: TGTGCCAGCAGAAACCGAGCGGATGAGCAGTTCTTC
clone_size: few; d_call: TRBD2; j_call: TRBJ2-1; v_call: TRBV9; cdr3_aa: CASSGLPSGGTYNEQFF; cdr3_nt: TGTGCCAGCAGCGGGTTACCTAGCGGGGGGACCTACAATGAGCAGTTCTTC
clone_size: once; d_call: TRBD2; j_call: TRBJ2-7; v_call: TRBV28; cdr3_aa: CASSLTGGPMDEQYF; cdr3_nt: TGTGCCAGCAGCCTTACGGGAGGGCCGATGGATGAGCAGTACTTC
clone_size: NA; d_call: NA; j_call: TRBJ2-7; v_call: TRBV7-9; cdr3_aa: CASSLGRGETGEQYF; cdr3_nt: TGTGCCAGCAGCTTAGGACGCGGGGAGACGGGCGAGCAGTACTTC
clone_size: NA; d_call: NA; j_call: TRBJ1-6; v_call: TRBV5-1; cdr3_aa: CASSLGSSYNSPLHF; cdr3_nt: TGCGCCAGCAGCTTGGGGAGCTCCTATAATTCACCCCTCCACTTT
clone_size: NA; d_call: NA; j_call: TRBJ2-1; v_call: TRBV30; cdr3_aa: CAFSMGGPEQFF; cdr3_nt: TGTGCCTTCAGTATGGGGGGGCCGGAGCAGTTCTTC
clone_size: NA; d_call: TRBD2; j_call: TRBJ2-7; v_call: TRBV7-9; cdr3_aa: CASSPPPLAGANEQYF; cdr3_nt: TGTGCCAGCAGCCCGCCCCCTCTAGCGGGAGCTAACGAGCAGTACTTC
clone_size: NA; d_call: TRBD2; j_call: TRBJ2-3; v_call: TRBV11-1; cdr3_aa: CASSFGLARDTDTQYF; cdr3_nt: TGTGCCAGCAGCTTTGGACTAGCGCGGGACACAGATACGCAGTATTTT
clone_size: NA; d_call: TRBD2; j_call: TRBJ2-1; v_call: TRBV9; cdr3_aa: CASSVGTTMDEQFF; cdr3_nt: TGTGCCAGCAGCGTCGGGACTACTATGGATGAGCAGTTCTTC
clone_size: NA; d_call: TRBD2; j_call: TRBJ2-1; v_call: TRBV3-1/TRBV3-2; cdr3_aa: CASSQDIAAGGRNEQFF; cdr3_nt: TGTGCCAGCAGCCAAGATATAGCAGCGGGAGGTCGGAATGAGCAGTTCTTC
clone_size: NA; d_call: TRBD2; j_call: TRBJ2-3; v_call: TRBV5-1; cdr3_aa: CASSMGTSDLTDTQYF; cdr3_nt: TGCGCCAGCAGCATGGGGACTAGCGATCTCACAGATACGCAGTATTTT
clone_size: NA; d_call: NA; j_call: TRBJ2-2; v_call: TRBV9; cdr3_aa: CASSSYTGELFF; cdr3_nt: TGTGCCAGCAGTTCCTACACCGGGGAGCTGTTTTTT
clone_size: NA; d_call: TRBD1; j_call: TRBJ1-2; v_call: TRBV11-2; cdr3_aa: CASSPVITGGNYGYTF; cdr3_nt: TGTGCCAGCAGCCCGGTCATCACAGGGGGGAACTATGGCTACACCTTC